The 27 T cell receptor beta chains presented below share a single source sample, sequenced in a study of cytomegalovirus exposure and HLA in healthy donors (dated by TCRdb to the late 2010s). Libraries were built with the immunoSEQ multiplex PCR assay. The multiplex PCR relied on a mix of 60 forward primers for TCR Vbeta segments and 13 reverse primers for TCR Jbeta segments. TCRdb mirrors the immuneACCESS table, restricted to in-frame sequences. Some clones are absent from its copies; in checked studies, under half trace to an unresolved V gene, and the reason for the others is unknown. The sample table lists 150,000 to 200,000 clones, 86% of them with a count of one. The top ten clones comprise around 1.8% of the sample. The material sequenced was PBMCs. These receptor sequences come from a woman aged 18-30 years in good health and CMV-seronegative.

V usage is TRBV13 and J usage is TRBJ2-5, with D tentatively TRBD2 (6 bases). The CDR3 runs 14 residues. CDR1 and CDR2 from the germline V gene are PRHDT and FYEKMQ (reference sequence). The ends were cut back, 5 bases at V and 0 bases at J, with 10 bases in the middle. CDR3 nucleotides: TGTGCCAGCAGCAGCCGGACTAACCAAGAGACCCAGTACTTC. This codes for CASSSRTNQETQYF.

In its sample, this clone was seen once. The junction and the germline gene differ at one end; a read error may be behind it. CDR3 sequence reads: CAGSAGTGNNYGYTF. The CDR3 nucleotides are TGTGCCGGCAGTGCGGGGACAGGGAATAACTATGGCTACACCTTC. This chain links TRBV6-6 with TRBJ1-2; 9 bases line up with TRBD1. CDR3 length: 15 amino acids. The V gene's germline CDR1 is MNHNY and CDR2 SVGAGI (reference sequence).

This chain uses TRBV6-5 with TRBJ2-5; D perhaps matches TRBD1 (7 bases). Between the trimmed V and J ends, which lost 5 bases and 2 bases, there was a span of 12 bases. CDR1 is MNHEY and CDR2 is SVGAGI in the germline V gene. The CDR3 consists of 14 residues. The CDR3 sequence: CASSAQGTQETQYF. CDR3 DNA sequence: TGTGCCAGCAGTGCACAGGGGACTCAAGAGACCCAGTACTTC.

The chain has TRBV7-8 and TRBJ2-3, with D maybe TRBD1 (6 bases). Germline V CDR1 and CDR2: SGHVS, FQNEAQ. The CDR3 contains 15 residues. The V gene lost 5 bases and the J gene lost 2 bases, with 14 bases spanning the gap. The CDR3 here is CASSPGTSSTDTQYF. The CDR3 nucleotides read TGTGCCAGCAGCCCCGGGACATCCTCCACAGATACGCAGTATTTT. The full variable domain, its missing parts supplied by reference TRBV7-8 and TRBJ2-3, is GAGVSQSPRYKVAKRGQDVALRCDPISGHVSLFWYQQALGQGPEFLTYFQNEAQLDKSGLPSDRFFAERPEGSVSTLKIQRTQQEDSAVYLCASSPGTSSTDTQYFGPGTRLTVL.

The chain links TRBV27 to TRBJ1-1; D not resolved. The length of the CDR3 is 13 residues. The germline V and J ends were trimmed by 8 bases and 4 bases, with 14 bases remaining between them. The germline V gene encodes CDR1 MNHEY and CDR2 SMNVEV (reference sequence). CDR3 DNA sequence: TGTGCCAGCGGAGACCCTCTTGTCACTGAAGCTTTCTTT. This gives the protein CASGDPLVTEAFF.

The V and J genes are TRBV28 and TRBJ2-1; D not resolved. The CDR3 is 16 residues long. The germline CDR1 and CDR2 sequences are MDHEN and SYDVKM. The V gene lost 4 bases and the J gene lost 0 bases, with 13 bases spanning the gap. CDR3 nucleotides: TGTGCCAGCAGTTCGGCCAGCGCCAGCTCCTACAATGAGCAGTTCTTC. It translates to CASSSASASSYNEQFF.

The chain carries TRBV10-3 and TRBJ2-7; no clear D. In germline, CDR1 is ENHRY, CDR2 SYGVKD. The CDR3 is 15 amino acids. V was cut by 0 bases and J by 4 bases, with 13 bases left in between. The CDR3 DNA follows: TGTGCCATCAGTGAGTCGTTGGCCAGAACATACGAGCAGTACTTC. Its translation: CAISESLARTYEQYF.

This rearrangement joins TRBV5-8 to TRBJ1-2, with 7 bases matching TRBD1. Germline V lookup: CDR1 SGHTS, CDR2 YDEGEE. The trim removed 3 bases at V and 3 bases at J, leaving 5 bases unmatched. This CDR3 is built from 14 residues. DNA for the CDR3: TGTGCCAGCAGCTATATAGACAGGGACTATGGCTACACCTTC. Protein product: CASSYIDRDYGYTF.

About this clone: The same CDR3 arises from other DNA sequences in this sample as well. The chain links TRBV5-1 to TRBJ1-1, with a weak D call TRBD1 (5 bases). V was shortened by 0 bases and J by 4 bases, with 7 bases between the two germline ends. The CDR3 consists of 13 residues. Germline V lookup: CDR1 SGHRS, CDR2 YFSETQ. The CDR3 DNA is TGCGCCAGCAGCTTGGCGCAGGGCACTGAAGCTTTCTTT. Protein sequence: CASSLAQGTEAFF.

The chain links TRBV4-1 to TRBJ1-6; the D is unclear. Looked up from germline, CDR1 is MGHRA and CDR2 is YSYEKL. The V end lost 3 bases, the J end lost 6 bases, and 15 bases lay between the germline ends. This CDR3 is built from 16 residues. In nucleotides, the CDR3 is TGCGCCAGCAGCCAGATATCCCAGGCCAGTAATTCACCCCTCCACTTT. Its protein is CASSQISQASNSPLHF.

The CDR3, as DNA: TGTGCCAGCAGCTTGTCGGGGATTGAAGCTTTCTTT. Protein product: CASSLSGIEAFF. The chain employs TRBV5-8 and TRBJ1-1; D gene unclear. This CDR3 spans 12 amino acids. V was trimmed by 1 base and J by 7 bases, leaving 8 bases between them. CDR1 and CDR2 from the germline V gene are SGHTS and YDEGEE. Using reference TRBV5-8 and TRBJ1-1 for the parts outside the CDR3, the full variable domain is EAGVTQSPTHLIKTRGQQATLRCSPISGHTSVYWYQQALGLGLQFLLWYDEGEERNRGNFPPRFSGRQFPNYSSELNVNALELEDSALYLCASSLSGIEAFFGQGTRLTVV.

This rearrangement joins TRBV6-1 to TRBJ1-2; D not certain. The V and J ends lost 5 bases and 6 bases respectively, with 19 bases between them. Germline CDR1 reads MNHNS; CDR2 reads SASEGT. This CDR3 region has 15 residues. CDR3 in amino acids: CASSPSSVLNDGYTF. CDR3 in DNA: TGTGCCAGCAGTCCTTCTTCCGTACTGAATGATGGCTACACCTTC.

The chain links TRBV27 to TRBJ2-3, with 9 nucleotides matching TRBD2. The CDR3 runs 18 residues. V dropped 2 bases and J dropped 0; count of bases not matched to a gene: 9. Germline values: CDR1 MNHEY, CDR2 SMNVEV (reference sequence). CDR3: CASSLLGGGATSTDTQYF. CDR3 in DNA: TGTGCCAGCAGTTTACTCGGCGGGGGGGCAACTAGCACAGATACGCAGTATTTT.

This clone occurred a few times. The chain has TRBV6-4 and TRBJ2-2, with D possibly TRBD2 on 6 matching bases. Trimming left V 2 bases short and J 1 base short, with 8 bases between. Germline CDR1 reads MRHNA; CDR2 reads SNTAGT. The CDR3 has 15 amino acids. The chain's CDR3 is CASSDGTLNTGELFF. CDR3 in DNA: TGTGCCAGCAGTGACGGGACTCTGAACACCGGGGAGCTGTTTTTT.

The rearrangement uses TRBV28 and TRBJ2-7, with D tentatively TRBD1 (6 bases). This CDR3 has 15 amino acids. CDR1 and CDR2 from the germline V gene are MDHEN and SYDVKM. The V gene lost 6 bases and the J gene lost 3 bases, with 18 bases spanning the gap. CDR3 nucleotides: TGTGCCAGCAGCCCTAAGTTCCGGGGACACTACGAGCAGTACTTC. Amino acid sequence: CASSPKFRGHYEQYF.

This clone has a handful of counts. CDR3 amino acids: CASSPGGGTEAFF. The CDR3 DNA follows: TGTGCCAGCAGCCCCGGGGGGGGCACTGAAGCTTTCTTT. This sequence joins TRBV7-9 and TRBJ1-1; D may be TRBD1 (5 bases). Germline CDR1 reads SEHNR; CDR2 reads FQNEAQ (reference sequence). Trimming removed 5 bases from V and 4 bases from J, with 11 bases in between. The CDR3 is 13 amino acids.

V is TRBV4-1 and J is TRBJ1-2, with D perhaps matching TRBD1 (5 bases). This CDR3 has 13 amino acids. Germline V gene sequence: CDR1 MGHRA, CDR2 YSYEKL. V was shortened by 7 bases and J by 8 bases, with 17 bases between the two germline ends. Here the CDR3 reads CASTLGAGDGYTF. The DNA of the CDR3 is TGCGCCAGCACTCTAGGAGCGGGGGACGGCTACACCTTC.

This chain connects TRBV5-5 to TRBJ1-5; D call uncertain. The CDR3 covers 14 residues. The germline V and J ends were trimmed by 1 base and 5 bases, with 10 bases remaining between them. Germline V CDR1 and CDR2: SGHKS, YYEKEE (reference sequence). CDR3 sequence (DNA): TGTGCCAGCAGCTTGTTAGCACACGATCAGCCCCAGCATTTT. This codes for CASSLLAHDQPQHF.

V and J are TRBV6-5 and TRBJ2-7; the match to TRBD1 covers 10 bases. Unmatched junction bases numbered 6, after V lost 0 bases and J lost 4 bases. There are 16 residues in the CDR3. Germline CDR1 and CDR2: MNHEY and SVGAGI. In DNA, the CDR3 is TGTGCCAGCAGTTACTCGACAGGGGGCTTAGGGTACGAGCAGTACTTC. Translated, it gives CASSYSTGGLGYEQYF.

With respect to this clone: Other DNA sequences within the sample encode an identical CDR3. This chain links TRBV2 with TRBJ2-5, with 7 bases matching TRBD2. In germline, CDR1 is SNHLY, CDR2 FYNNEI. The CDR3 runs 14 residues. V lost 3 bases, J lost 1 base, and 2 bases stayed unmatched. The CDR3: CASSDRGGQETQYF. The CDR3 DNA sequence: TGTGCCAGCAGTGATCGCGGGGGCCAAGAGACCCAGTACTTC.

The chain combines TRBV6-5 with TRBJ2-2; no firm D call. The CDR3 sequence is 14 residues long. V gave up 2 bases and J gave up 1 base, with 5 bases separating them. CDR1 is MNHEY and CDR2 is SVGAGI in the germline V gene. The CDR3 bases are TGTGCCAGCAGTTACCTACGGAACACCGGGGAGCTGTTTTTT. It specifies CASSYLRNTGELFF.

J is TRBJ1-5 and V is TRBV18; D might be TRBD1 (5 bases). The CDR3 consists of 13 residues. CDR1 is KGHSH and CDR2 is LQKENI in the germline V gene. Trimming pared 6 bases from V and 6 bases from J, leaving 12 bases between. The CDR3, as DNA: TGTGCCAGCTCTAGGCAGGGCGCTCAGCCCCAGCATTTT. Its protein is CASSRQGAQPQHF. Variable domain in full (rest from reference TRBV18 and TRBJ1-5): NAGVMQNPRHLVRRRGQEARLRCSPMKGHSHVYWYRQLPEEGLKFMVYLQKENIIDESGMPKERFSAEFPKEGPSILRIQQVVRGDSAAYFCASSRQGAQPQHFGDGTRLSIL.

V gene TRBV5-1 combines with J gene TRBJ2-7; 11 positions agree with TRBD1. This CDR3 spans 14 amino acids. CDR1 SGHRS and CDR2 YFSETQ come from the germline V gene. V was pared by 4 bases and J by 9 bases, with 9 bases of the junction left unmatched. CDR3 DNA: TGCGCCAGCAGCCTGAATCGGGACAGGGGGGGGCAGTACTTC. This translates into CASSLNRDRGGQYF.

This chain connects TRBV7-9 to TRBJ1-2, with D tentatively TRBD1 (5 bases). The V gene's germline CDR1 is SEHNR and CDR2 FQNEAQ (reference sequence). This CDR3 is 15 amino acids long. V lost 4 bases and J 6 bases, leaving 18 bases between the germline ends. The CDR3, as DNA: TGTGCCAGCAGCTACCTGGGGGGTGGAGGCGATGGCTACACCTTC. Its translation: CASSYLGGGGDGYTF.

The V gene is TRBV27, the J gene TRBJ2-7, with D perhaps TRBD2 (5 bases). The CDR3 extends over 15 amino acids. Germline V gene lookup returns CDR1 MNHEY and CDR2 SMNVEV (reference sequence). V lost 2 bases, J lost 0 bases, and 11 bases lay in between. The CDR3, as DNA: TGTGCCAGCAGTTTACGAGGGCCGAACTCCTACGAGCAGTACTTC. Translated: CASSLRGPNSYEQYF.

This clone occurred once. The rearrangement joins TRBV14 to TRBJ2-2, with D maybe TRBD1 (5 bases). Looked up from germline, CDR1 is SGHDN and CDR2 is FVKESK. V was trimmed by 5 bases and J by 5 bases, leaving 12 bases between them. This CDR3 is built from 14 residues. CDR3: CASSYFSGTGELFF. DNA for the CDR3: TGTGCCAGCAGCTATTTCTCAGGGACCGGGGAGCTGTTTTTT.

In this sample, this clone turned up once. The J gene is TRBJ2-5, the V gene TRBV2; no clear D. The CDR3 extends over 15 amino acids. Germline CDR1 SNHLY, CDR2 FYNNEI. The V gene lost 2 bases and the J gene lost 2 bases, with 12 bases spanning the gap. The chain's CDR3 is CASSEIWSRQETQYF. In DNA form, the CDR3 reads TGTGCCAGCAGTGAAATCTGGAGCCGGCAAGAGACCCAGTACTTC.